Each of the 20 T cell receptor beta chains below was sequenced from the same sample in a study of T cell repertoires in cytomegalovirus infection. In TCRdb, the reads were re-called with MiXCR into one record per CDR3 protein. The sample lists 85,000 to 120,000 distinct CDR3 sequences, more than 15% occurring once. The sequenced material came from PBMCs. The source of these receptors is a human donor in good health (CMV status not recorded). Some clones in this sample may be carry-over from other donors' samples.

This clonotype has ten or more counts. The V and J genes are TRBV11-2 and TRBJ2-5; 9 nucleotides line up with TRBD1. This CDR3 is 13 amino acids long. The germline V gene has CDR1 SGHAT and CDR2 FQNNGV. V was clipped by 6 bases and J by 3 bases; unmatched bases: 2. DNA of the CDR3: TGTGCCAGCAGAAGGGACAGGGAAGAGACCCAGTACTTC. This translates into CASRRDREETQYF.

The rearrangement uses TRBV12-3 or TRBV12-4 and TRBJ2-7; D is unresolved. V was clipped by 1 base and J by 3 bases, with 7 bases between them. The CDR3 has 13 amino acids. The CDR3 loop is CASSLDSIYEQYF. CDR3 DNA: TGTGCCAGCAGTTTAGACAGCATCTACGAGCAGTACTTC.

This clonotype was seen only a few times. CDR3 sequence reads: CASSPQGWNQPQHF. CDR3 nucleotide sequence: TGTGCCAGCAGTCCTCAGGGGTGGAATCAGCCCCAGCATTTT. This chain links TRBV2 with TRBJ1-5; D is perhaps TRBD1 (6 bases). This CDR3 has 14 amino acids. CDR1 SNHLY and CDR2 FYNNEI come from the germline V gene. Trimming left V 5 bases short and J 4 bases short, with 12 bases between.

This clonotype is labeled as medium-sized. CDR3 region: CASSSQGASSYEQYF. The CDR3 coding sequence is TGTGCCAGCAGCTCCCAGGGGGCGTCCTCCTACGAGCAGTACTTC. This chain connects TRBV7-2 to TRBJ2-7; 8 positions match TRBD1. V dropped 4 bases and J dropped 0; count of bases not matched to a gene: 5. Germline V gives CDR1 SGHTA, CDR2 FQGNSA. The CDR3 length is 15 residues.

There are a few counts of this clonotype. This chain links TRBV15 with TRBJ2-7; 7 positions match TRBD1. This CDR3 is 13 amino acids long. V was clipped by 2 bases and J by 7 bases; unmatched bases: 5. Germline V lookup: CDR1 LNHNV, CDR2 YYDKDF (reference sequence). CDR3 region: CATSRPGQVEQYF. CDR3 DNA: TGTGCCACCAGCAGACCCGGACAGGTAGAGCAGTACTTC.

A word on this clonotype: A much larger clone differs from this one at a single base, so this may be a read error. The V and J genes are TRBV7-6 and TRBJ1-1; D may be TRBD1 (5 bases). The germline V gene has CDR1 SGHVS and CDR2 FNYEAQ. CDR3 length: 16 residues. The CDR3 reads CAGSLPPGQLNTEAFF. The CDR3, as DNA: TGTGCCGGCAGCCTCCCCCCAGGACAACTGAACACTGAAGCTTTCTTT.

The table lists this clonotype with many counts. J is TRBJ2-3 and V is TRBV28; D is perhaps TRBD1 (5 bases). Trimming took 4 bases from V and 3 from J, leaving 11 bases between them. CDR1 is MDHEN and CDR2 is SYDVKM in the germline V gene. There are 14 residues in the CDR3. The CDR3 sequence is CASSSAGSTDTQYF. The CDR3 bases are TGTGCCAGCAGTTCGGCAGGGTCAACAGATACGCAGTATTTT. The entire variable domain, with the rest obtained from reference TRBV28 and TRBJ2-3, is as follows: DVKVTQSSRYLVKRTGEKVFLECVQDMDHENMFWYRQDPGLGLRLIYFSYDVKMKEKGDIPEGYSVSREKKERFSLILESASTNQTSMYLCASSSAGSTDTQYFGPGTRLTVL.

In its sample, this clonotype was seen a few times. The V gene is TRBV19, the J gene TRBJ1-1; the D is unclear. The CDR3 sequence is 12 residues long. The germline V and J ends were trimmed by 5 bases and 8 bases, with 12 bases remaining between them. Germline-derived CDR1 and CDR2 are LNHDA and SQIVND (reference sequence). In DNA form, the CDR3 reads TGTGCCAGTAGTCAGAGGGAGGCAGAAGCTTTCTTT. Translated: CASSQREAEAFF. Full variable domain (outside the CDR3, taken from reference TRBV19 and TRBJ1-1): DGGITQSPKYLFRKEGQNVTLSCEQNLNHDAMYWYRQDPGQGLRLIYYSQIVNDFQKGDIAEGYSVSREKKESFPLTVTSAQKNPTAFYLCASSQREAEAFFGQGTRLTVV.

The genes are TRBV28 and TRBJ1-2; D possibly corresponds to TRBD1 (5 bases). The V end lost 5 bases, the J end lost 4 bases, and 14 bases lay between the germline ends. Germline V CDR1 and CDR2: MDHEN, SYDVKM. The CDR3 spans 14 residues. The CDR3 DNA reads as TGTGCCAGCAGTCGCCGACAGTTTCTCTATGGCTACACCTTC. Its translation is CASSRRQFLYGYTF.

This clonotype has more than one count but fewer than ten. The rearrangement joins TRBV25-1 to TRBJ1-2; D is ambiguous. The V gene's germline CDR1 is MGHDK and CDR2 SYGVNS. This CDR3 comprises 12 residues. V shed 3 bases and J shed 8 bases, with 10 bases lying between them. CDR3 amino acids: CASSDYARGYTF. CDR3 sequence (DNA): TGTGCCAGCAGTGACTACGCGCGCGGCTACACCTTC.

As to this clonotype: A much larger clone is a single base away; this may be a read error. The rearrangement links TRBV18 to TRBJ2-5; 9 bases match TRBD1. Trimming cost V 0 bases and J 1 base; bases outside gene matches: 3. Germline assignment: CDR1 KGHSH and CDR2 LQKENI. CDR3 length: 16 residues. As DNA, the CDR3 is TGTGCCAGCTCACCACCGGGACAGGGCGTCCAAGAGACCCAGTACTTC. Its protein is CASSPPGQGVQETQYF.

V usage is TRBV20-1 and J usage is TRBJ2-6; the D gene is possibly TRBD2 (6 bases). The CDR3 is made up of 16 amino acids. Trimming removed 5 bases at V and 0 bases at J, with 14 bases between. Germline CDR1 DFQATT, CDR2 SNEGSKA (reference sequence). CDR3 bases: TGCAGTGCTCCCTGGGCGGGGTACTCTGGGGCCAACGTCCTGACTTTC. This codes for CSAPWAGYSGANVLTF.

This clonotype was seen ten or more times. The genes are TRBV7-9 and TRBJ1-5, with D perhaps TRBD1 (6 bases). Per germline, CDR1 SEHNR and CDR2 FQNEAQ (reference sequence). This CDR3 comprises 16 residues. V was shortened by 3 bases and J by 4 bases, with 16 bases between the two germline ends. DNA for the CDR3: TGTGCCAGCAGCTTTCTCGGGGCAGGGGTAAATCAGCCCCAGCATTTT. Residues: CASSFLGAGVNQPQHF.

This clonotype appeared many times. The chain combines TRBV7-9 with TRBJ1-1, with a weak D call TRBD1 (5 bases). This CDR3 has 14 residues. Trimming cost V 5 bases and J 5 bases, with 15 bases left between them. Per the germline V gene, CDR1 is SEHNR and CDR2 is FQNEAQ (reference sequence). CDR3 in DNA: TGTGCCAGCAGCGTCCTGGGGGTCGGTACTGAAGCTTTCTTT. Its protein is CASSVLGVGTEAFF.

This clonotype was picked up many times. V gene TRBV7-2 combines with J gene TRBJ1-2; TRBD1 matches at 7 bases. The CDR3 has 14 amino acids. The V gene end was trimmed by 7 bases and the J gene end by 1 base; junction bases not matched to a gene: 6. From germline, CDR1 is SGHTA and CDR2 FQGNSA. The CDR3 bases are TGTGCCAGCAACCGGGACAGAGTTAACTATGGCTACACCTTC. Translation gives CASNRDRVNYGYTF.

The genes are TRBV7-2 and TRBJ1-2; D is unresolved. Germline assignment: CDR1 SGHTA and CDR2 FQGNSA. This CDR3 contains 11 residues. Trimming cost V 3 bases and J 8 bases, with 7 bases left between them. The CDR3 sequence: CASSFDGGYTF. Here the CDR3 DNA reads TGTGCCAGCAGCTTTGATGGCGGCTACACCTTC.

This clonotype was found many times. V usage is TRBV12-3 or TRBV12-4 and J usage is TRBJ2-7; no clear D. CDR3 size: 13 residues. Between the trimmed V and J ends, which lost 3 bases and 6 bases, there was a span of 12 bases. The CDR3 DNA reads TGTGCCAGCAGTTTCGCCGGATGGGGCGAGCAGTACTTC. It translates to CASSFAGWGEQYF.

This clonotype has just a few counts. This chain joins TRBV12-3 or TRBV12-4 and TRBJ2-5, with TRBD2 matching 16 bases. Germline trimming cut 5 bases from V and 7 bases from J; bases unmatched to any gene: 1. The CDR3 runs 14 residues. The CDR3 sequence: CASSGTSGGGTQYF. The CDR3 DNA sequence: TGTGCCAGCAGTGGGACTAGCGGGGGGGGGACCCAGTACTTC.

There are many counts of this clonotype. J is TRBJ2-3 and V is TRBV7-2, with 8 bases identical to TRBD2. The V segment lost 2 bases and the J segment 2 bases; nucleotides outside the gene matches: 15. The CDR3 is 19 amino acids. Germline V gene data show CDR1 as SGHTA and CDR2 as FQGNSA. This CDR3 is CASSLLNPAAGGYTDTQYF. Here the CDR3 DNA reads TGTGCCAGCAGCTTATTGAATCCAGCGGCGGGGGGATACACAGATACGCAGTATTTT.

The chain recombines TRBV5-1 with TRBJ1-1; D gene unclear. Germline V gene data show CDR1 as SGHRS and CDR2 as YFSETQ. The V end lost 4 bases, the J end lost 1 base, and 8 bases lay between the germline ends. The CDR3 runs 13 residues. In DNA form, the CDR3 reads TGCGCCAGCAGCCCTCAGGCGAACACTGAAGCTTTCTTT. Its protein is CASSPQANTEAFF. Filled out from reference TRBV5-1 and TRBJ1-1, the complete variable domain reads KAGVTQTPRYLIKTRGQQVTLSCSPISGHRSVSWYQQTPGQGLQFLFEYFSETQRNKGNFPGRFSGRQFSNSRSEMNVSTLELGDSALYLCASSPQANTEAFFGQGTRLTVV.